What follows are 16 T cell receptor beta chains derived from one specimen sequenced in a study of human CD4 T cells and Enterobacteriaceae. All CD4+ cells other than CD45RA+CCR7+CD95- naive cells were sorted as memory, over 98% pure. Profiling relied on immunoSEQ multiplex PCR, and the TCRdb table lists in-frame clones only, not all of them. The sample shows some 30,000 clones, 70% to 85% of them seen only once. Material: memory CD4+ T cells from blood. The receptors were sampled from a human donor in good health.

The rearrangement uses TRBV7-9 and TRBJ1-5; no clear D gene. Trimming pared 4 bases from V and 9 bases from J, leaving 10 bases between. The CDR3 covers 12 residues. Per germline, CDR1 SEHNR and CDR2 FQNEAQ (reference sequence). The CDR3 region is CASSSPGLPQHF. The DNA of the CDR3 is TGTGCCAGCAGCTCGCCCGGACTGCCCCAGCATTTT.

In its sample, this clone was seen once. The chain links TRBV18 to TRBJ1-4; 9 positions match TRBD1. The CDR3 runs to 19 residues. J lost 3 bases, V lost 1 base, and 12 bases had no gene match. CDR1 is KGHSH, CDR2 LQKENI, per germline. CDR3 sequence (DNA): TGTGCCAGCTCACCACGGGGACAGGGACGGATTCGGTCTAATGAAAAACTGTTTTTT. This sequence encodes CASSPRGQGRIRSNEKLFF.

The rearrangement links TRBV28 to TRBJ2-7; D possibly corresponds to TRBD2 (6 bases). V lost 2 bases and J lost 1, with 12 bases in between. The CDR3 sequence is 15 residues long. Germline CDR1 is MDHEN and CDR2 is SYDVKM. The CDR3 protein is CASSLGGTNSYEQYF. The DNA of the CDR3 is TGTGCCAGCAGTTTAGGCGGGACGAATTCCTACGAGCAGTACTTC.

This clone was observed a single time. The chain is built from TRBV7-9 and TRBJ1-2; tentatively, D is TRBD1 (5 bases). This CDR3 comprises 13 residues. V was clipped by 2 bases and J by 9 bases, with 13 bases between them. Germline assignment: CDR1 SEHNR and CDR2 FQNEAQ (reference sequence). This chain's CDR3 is CASSLSGGDRYTF. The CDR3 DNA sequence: TGTGCCAGCAGCTTAAGCGGGGGAGATCGCTACACCTTC.

DNA of the CDR3: TGCGCCAGCAGCCAAGATCACACAGCAACAGGGGGTGGCTACACCTTC. Its protein product is CASSQDHTATGGGYTF. The chain carries TRBV4-1 and TRBJ1-2; 8 bases fit TRBD1. CDR1 MGHRA and CDR2 YSYEKL come from the germline V gene. This CDR3 has 16 residues. The trim removed 0 bases at V and 7 bases at J, leaving 10 bases unmatched.

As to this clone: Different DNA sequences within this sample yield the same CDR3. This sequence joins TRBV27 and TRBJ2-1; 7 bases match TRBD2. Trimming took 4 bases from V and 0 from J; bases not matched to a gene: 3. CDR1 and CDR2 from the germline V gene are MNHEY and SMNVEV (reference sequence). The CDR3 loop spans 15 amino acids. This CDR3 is CASSSAGDSYNEQFF. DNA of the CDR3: TGTGCCAGCAGTTCCGCGGGGGACTCCTACAATGAGCAGTTCTTC.

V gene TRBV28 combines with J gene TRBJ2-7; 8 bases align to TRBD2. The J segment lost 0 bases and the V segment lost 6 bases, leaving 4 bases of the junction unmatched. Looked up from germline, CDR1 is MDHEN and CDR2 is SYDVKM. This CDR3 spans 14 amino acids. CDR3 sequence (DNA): TGTGCCAGCAGGTCTAGCGGGTCCTCCTACGAGCAGTACTTC. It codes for CASRSSGSSYEQYF.

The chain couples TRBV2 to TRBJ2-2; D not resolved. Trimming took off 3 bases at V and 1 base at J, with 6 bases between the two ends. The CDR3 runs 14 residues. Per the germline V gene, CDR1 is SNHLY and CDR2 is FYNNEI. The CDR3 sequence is CASSESLNTGELFF. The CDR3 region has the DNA TGTGCCAGCAGTGAGTCATTGAACACCGGGGAGCTGTTTTTT.

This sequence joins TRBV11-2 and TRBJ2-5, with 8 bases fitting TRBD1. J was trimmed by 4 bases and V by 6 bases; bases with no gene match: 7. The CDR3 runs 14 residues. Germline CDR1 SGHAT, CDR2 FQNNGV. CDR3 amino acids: CASRPSTGVETQYF. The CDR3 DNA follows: TGTGCCAGCAGACCTTCGACAGGGGTAGAGACCCAGTACTTC. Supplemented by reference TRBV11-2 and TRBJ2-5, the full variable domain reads EAGVAQSPRYKIIEKRQSVAFWCNPISGHATLYWYQQILGQGPKLLIQFQNNGVVDDSQLPKDRFSAERLKGVDSTLKIQPAKLEDSAVYLCASRPSTGVETQYFGPGTRLLVL.

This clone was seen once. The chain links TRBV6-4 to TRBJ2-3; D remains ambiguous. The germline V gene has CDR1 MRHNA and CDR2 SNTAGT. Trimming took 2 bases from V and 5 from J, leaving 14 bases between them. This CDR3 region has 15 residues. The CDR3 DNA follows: TGTGCCAGCAGTGACGGAGTGGACGGTGGAGATACGCAGTATTTT. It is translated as CASSDGVDGGDTQYF.

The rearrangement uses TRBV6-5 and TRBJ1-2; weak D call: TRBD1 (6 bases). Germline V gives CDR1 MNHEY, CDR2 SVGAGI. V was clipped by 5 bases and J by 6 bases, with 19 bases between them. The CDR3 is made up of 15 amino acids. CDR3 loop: CASSPLGTKHNGYTF. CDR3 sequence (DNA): TGTGCCAGCAGTCCTCTCGGGACAAAACATAATGGCTACACCTTC.

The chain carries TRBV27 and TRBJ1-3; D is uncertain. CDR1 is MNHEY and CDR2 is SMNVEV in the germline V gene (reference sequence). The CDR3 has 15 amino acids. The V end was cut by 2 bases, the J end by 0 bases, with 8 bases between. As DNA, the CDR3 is TGTGCCAGCAGTTTACTATACAACTCTGGAAACACCATATATTTT. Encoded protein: CASSLLYNSGNTIYF.

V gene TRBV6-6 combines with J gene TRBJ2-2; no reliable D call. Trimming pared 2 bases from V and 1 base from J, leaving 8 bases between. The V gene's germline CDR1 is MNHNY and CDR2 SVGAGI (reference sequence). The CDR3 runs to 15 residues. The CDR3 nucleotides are TGTGCCAGCAGTTACCCCGGTGGGAACACCGGGGAGCTGTTTTTT. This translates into CASSYPGGNTGELFF.

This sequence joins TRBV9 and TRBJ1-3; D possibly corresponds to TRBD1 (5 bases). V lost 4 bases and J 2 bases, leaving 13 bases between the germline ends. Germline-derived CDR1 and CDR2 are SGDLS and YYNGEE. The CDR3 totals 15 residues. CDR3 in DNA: TGTGCCAGCAGCCCCGGGGGTCTAGCTGGAAACACCATATATTTT. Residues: CASSPGGLAGNTIYF.

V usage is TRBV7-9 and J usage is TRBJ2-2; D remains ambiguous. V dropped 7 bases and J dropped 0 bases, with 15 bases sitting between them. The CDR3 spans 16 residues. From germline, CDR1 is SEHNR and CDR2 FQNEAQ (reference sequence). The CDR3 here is CASTFYGSANTGELFF. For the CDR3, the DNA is TGTGCCAGCACCTTTTATGGCTCTGCGAACACCGGGGAGCTGTTTTTT.

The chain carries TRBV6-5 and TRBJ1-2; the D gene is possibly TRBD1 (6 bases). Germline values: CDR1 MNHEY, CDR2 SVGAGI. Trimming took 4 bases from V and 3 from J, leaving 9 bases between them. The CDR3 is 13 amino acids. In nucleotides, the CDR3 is TGTGCCAGCAGTTGGGGGGCCGACTATGGCTACACCTTC. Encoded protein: CASSWGADYGYTF.